A selection of T cell receptor beta chains follows, all from one sample in a study of T cells in narcolepsy. Sequencing used immunoSEQ multiplex PCR; TCRdb keeps in-frame clones, though not all of them. The sample records over 25,000 clones, roughly 86% being singletons. Specimen: CD45RA- memory CD4+ T cells from PBMCs. The receptors derive from a human donor with narcolepsy. The CDR3 runs from the conserved cysteine through the conserved F or W. The D gene is left open where the match is weak. Only some rows state a clone size, as once, few, many or a class for expanded clones.

D gene | J gene | clone size | V gene | CDR3 protein | CDR3 DNA
TRBD2 | TRBJ2-1 | - | TRBV7-6 | CASSRGGASYNEQFF | TGTGCCAGCAGCCGCGGGGGGGCCTCCTACAATGAGCAGTTCTTC
- | TRBJ1-1 | - | TRBV7-9 | CASSLDGGGNTEAFF | TGTGCCAGCAGCTTAGATGGGGGAGGGAACACTGAAGCTTTCTTT
TRBD2 | TRBJ2-7 | once | TRBV6-5 | CASSSGLAGTVYEQYF | TGTGCCAGCAGTTCTGGACTAGCGGGGACGGTATACGAGCAGTACTTC
TRBD2 | TRBJ2-7 | - | TRBV9 | CASSGGLAGAYEQYF | TGTGCCAGCAGCGGGGGACTAGCGGGTGCCTACGAGCAGTACTTC
- | TRBJ2-5 | once | TRBV2 | CASRGTEQETQYF | TGTGCCAGCAGGGGGACGGAGCAAGAGACCCAGTACTTC
- | TRBJ2-6 | once | TRBV11-2 | CASSLGGANVLTF | TGTGCCAGCAGCTTAGGCGGGGCCAACGTCCTGACTTTC
- | TRBJ2-5 | once | TRBV6-1 | CASETSPRGETQYF | TGTGCCAGCGAAACTAGCCCCAGAGGAGAGACCCAGTACTTC
TRBD1 | TRBJ2-2 | - | TRBV19 | CASRDRGQGRTGELFF | TGTGCCAGTAGGGATAGAGGACAGGGTCGTACCGGGGAGCTGTTTTTT
TRBD1 | TRBJ1-1 | once | TRBV28 | CASSSPSDRAVEAFF | TGTGCCAGCAGTTCGCCCTCTGACAGGGCCGTTGAAGCTTTCTTT
TRBD1 | TRBJ1-2 | - | TRBV6-6 | CASSPQGGGYTF | TGTGCCAGCTCACCGCAGGGGGGTGGCTACACCTTC
TRBD1 | TRBJ1-3 | - | TRBV18 | CASSTTGGGNTIYF | TGTGCCAGCTCAACGACAGGGGGCGGAAACACCATATATTTT